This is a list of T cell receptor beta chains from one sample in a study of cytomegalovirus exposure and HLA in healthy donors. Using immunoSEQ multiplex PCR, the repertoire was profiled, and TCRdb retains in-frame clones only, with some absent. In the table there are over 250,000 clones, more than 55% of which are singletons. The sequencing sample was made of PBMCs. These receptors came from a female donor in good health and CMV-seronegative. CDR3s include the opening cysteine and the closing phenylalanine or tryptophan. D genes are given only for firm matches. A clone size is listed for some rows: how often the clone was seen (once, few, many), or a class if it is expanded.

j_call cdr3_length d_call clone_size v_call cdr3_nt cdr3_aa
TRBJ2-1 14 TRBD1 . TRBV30 TGTGCCTGGAGTTTTACGGACAGGGTGGATGAGCAGTTCTTC CAWSFTDRVDEQFF
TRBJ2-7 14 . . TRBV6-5 TGTGCCAGCAGTTACCTAGGGGGGGGTTACGAGCAGTACTTC CASSYLGGGYEQYF
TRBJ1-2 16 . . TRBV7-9 TGTTCCAGCAGCTCCAACCAACAGGGATCTAACTATGGCTACACCTTC CSSSSNQQGSNYGYTF
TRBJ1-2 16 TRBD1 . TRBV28 TGTGCCAGCAGTGCCCCCGGGACAGGGATCCTCTATGGCTACACCTTC CASSAPGTGILYGYTF
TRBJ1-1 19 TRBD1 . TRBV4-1 TGCGCCAGCAGCCAAAGGAGACCGGGACAGGGGGTTAGGGAGACTGAAGCTTTCTTT CASSQRRPGQGVRETEAFF
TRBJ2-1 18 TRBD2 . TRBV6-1 TGTGCCAGCAGTGAAGCCCTCAGACTAGCGGGATCTCCGGGGGAGCAGTTCTTC CASSEALRLAGSPGEQFF
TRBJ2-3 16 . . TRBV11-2 TGTGCCAGCAGCACCCTGGGGGGACAGCCAGCAGATACGCAGTATTTT CASSTLGGQPADTQYF
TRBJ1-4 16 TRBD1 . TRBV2 TGTGCCAGCAGGACCCCCGGCAGGGGGTCAAATGAAAAACTGTTTTTT CASRTPGRGSNEKLFF
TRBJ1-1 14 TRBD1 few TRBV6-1 TGTGCCAGCAGTCTGACAGGGGAGGGCACTGAAGCTTTCTTT CASSLTGEGTEAFF
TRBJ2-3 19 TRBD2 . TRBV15 TGTGCCACCAGCAGAGCGGCAAGGCCTAGCGGGTTTAGCACAGATACGCAGTATTTT CATSRAARPSGFSTDTQYF
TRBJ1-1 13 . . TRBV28 TGTGCCAGCCGATCCAGGCAAAACACTGAAGCTTTCTTT CASRSRQNTEAFF
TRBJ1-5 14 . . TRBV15 TGTGCCACCAGCAAGCCTCTTCTCAATCAGCCCCAGCATTTT CATSKPLLNQPQHF
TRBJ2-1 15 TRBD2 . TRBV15 TGTGCCACCAGCAGAGATCTCACTAGCGTCAATGAGCAGTTCTTC CATSRDLTSVNEQFF
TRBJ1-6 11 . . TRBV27 TGTGCCAGCAGTTTGGGAGGCCCCCTCCACTTT CASSLGGPLHF
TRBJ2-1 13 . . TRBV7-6 TGTGCCAGCAGCTTAGGGGCCATTACCGAGCAGTTCTTC CASSLGAITEQFF
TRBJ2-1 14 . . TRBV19 TGTGCCAGTAGGGAGGGAGCCCACTACAATGAGCAGTTCTTC CASREGAHYNEQFF
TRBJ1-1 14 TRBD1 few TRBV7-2 TGTGCCAGCAGCTTAGGACAGGGAGAGGCTGAAGCTTTCTTT CASSLGQGEAEAFF
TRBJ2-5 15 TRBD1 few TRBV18 TGTGCCAGCTCACCACGACAGGGTGGAGGAGAGACCCAGTACTTC CASSPRQGGGETQYF
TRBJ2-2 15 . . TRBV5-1 TGCGCCAGCAGCTTGCGGCAGGAAGACACCGGGGAGCTGTTTTTT CASSLRQEDTGELFF
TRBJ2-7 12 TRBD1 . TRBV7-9 TGTTCCAGCAGCCCACAGGGGTGGGAGCAGTACTTC CSSSPQGWEQYF
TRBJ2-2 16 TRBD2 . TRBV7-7 TGTGCCAGCAGCTTAGCGGGCGGGAGGGCCCACGGGGAGCTGTTTTTT CASSLAGGRAHGELFF
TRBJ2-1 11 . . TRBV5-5 TGTGCCAGCAGCTTGGCTGGACAGCTGTTCTTC CASSLAGQLFF
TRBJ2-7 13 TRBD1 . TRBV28 TGTGCCAGCACCACGACAGGGAAGTACGAGCAGTACTTC CASTTTGKYEQYF
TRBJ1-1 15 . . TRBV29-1 TGCAGCGCTTCGTGGAGATTTGGGGCGAACACTGAAGCTTTCTTT CSASWRFGANTEAFF
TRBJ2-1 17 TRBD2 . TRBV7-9 TGTGCCAGCAGCTCGGTTGGCGGGAGGTTAAGGGACAATGAGCAGTTCTTC CASSSVGGRLRDNEQFF
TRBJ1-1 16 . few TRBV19 TGTGCCAGCCTTCCGGGGTCGATCCCAACTCACACTGAAGCTTTCTTT CASLPGSIPTHTEAFF
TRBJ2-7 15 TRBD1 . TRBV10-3 TGTGCCATCAGCGAGTTGGGGACAGGGGCCTACGAGCAGTACTTC CAISELGTGAYEQYF
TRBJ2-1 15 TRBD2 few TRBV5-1 TGCGCCAGCAGCTTTATAGCGGGAGAGGGCAATGAGCAGTTCTTC CASSFIAGEGNEQFF
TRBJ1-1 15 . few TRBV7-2 TGTGCCAGCAGCTTAGAGGTCGGGAAGACCACTGAAGCTTTCTTT CASSLEVGKTTEAFF
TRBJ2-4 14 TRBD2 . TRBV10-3 TGTGCCACCCGGACTAGCGGGGGAATTGGCATTCAGTACTTC CATRTSGGIGIQYF
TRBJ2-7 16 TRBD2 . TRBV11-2 TGTGCCAGCAGCAGGACTAGCGGGAGGAGCCCGTGGGAGCAGTACTTC CASSRTSGRSPWEQYF
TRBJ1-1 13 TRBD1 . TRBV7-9 TGTGCCAGCAGCTCGACAGGGATTACTGAAGCTTTCTTT CASSSTGITEAFF
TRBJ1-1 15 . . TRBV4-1 TGCGCCAGCAGCCAAGTAGGGGGGGCTGGCACTGAAGCTTTCTTT CASSQVGGAGTEAFF
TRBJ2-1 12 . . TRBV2 TGTGCCAGCAATGTACTACACAATGAGCAGTTCTTC CASNVLHNEQFF
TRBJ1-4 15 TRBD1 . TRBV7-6 TGTGCCAGCAGCTGGGGGACAGACCTCGATGAAAAACTGTTTTTT CASSWGTDLDEKLFF
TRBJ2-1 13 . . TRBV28 TGTGCCAGCACCGGGAATTTGCCTTCTGAGCAGTTCTTC CASTGNLPSEQFF
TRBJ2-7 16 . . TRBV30 TGTGCCTGGAGTGGCCGGCGGGCCGGTCTGGCCTACGAGCAGTACTTC CAWSGRRAGLAYEQYF
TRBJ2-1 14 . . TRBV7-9 TGTGCCAGCAGCTCCCCGACTAGTGACGATGAGCAGTTCTTC CASSSPTSDDEQFF
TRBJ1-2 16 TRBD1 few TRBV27 TGTGCCAGCAGTTTATATCGACAGGGGAGGAACTATGGCTACACCTTC CASSLYRQGRNYGYTF
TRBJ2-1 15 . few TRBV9 TGTGCCAGCAGCGTAGAATCGGACTACCTGAACGAGCAGTTCTTC CASSVESDYLNEQFF
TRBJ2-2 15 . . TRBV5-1 TGCGCCAACACCCTGGACGGGGGAAGCACCGGGGAGCTGTTTTTT CANTLDGGSTGELFF
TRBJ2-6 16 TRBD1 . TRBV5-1 TGCGCCAGCAGCGAGGGGGCTCCCTCTGGGGCCAACGTCCTGACTTTC CASSEGAPSGANVLTF
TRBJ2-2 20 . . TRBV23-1 TGCGCCAGCAGTCAATCGGGGAGAAATCGGGAAAGCCGGTGCACCGGGGAGCTGTTTTTT CASSQSGRNRESRCTGELFF
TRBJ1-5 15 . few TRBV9 TGTGCCAGCAGCGCCTCAGGGGACCCCAATCAGCCCCAGCATTTT CASSASGDPNQPQHF
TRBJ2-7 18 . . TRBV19 TGTGCCAGCCAGGACAGCATGTTTTATCGTCTGCATTATTTCGAGCAGTACTTC CASQDSMFYRLHYFEQYF
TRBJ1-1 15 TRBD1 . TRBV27 TGTGCCAGCAGTTTATCAGGGGGCATGAACACTGAAGCTTTCTTT CASSLSGGMNTEAFF
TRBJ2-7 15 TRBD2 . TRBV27 TGTGCCAGCAGACGCGGGGGGACTACGTCCTACGAGCAGTACTTC CASRRGGTTSYEQYF
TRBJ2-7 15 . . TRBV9 TGTGCCAGCAGCCCCGACTTGATTAGCTCCTACGAGCAGTACTTC CASSPDLISSYEQYF